The rows below give T cell receptor beta chains drawn from one sample of a study of blood T cell repertoires in COVID-19. The table came from immunoSEQ multiplex PCR; TCRdb's copy has only in-frame clones and leaves some out. The table has a few hundred thousand clones, around 86% seen once. Sequences were obtained from peripheral blood. The receptor source for this set is an older man with acute or convalescent COVID-19. Both conserved end residues are part of each CDR3. The D gene is left open where the match is weak. Clone size is stated in some rows and not others, as once, few, many or a class when expanded.

v_gene,j_gene,abundance,d_gene,CDR3nt,CDR3aa
TRBV21-1,TRBJ2-5,.,.,TGTGCCAGCAGCAAAGCGGCCCGGAGGGAGGGCGAGACCCAGTACTTC,CASSKAARREGETQYF
TRBV11-3,TRBJ2-1,.,TRBD1,TGTGCCAGCAGCCCCGACCCGGGACAGGTCTACAATGAGCAGTTCTTC,CASSPDPGQVYNEQFF
TRBV28,TRBJ1-2,.,TRBD1,TGTGCCAGCAGTTTACCCGGGACAGGGGGTTCCGGCTACACCTTC,CASSLPGTGGSGYTF
TRBV6-5,TRBJ2-1,.,.,TGTGCCAGCAGCCAGACAGGCAGGGATGAGCAGTTCTTC,CASSQTGRDEQFF
TRBV5-5,TRBJ2-3,.,.,TGTGCCAGCAGCTTCCGGGATCAGTTCACAGATACGCAGTATTTT,CASSFRDQFTDTQYF
TRBV11-2,TRBJ2-7,.,TRBD1,TGTGCCAGCAGCCTGTACCGGGACAGTAACTACGAGCAGTACTTC,CASSLYRDSNYEQYF
TRBV7-3,TRBJ2-2,.,TRBD1,TGTGCCAGCAGCCCTCCGGGACAGGGGGGCGGGGAGCTGTTTTTT,CASSPPGQGGGELFF
TRBV6-5,TRBJ2-1,once,TRBD1,TGTGCCAGCAGTTACACAGGGGGTAGGTCCTACAATGAGCAGTTCTTC,CASSYTGGRSYNEQFF
TRBV9,TRBJ1-6,.,.,TGTGCCAGCAGCGTAGAAACGGAGAGTTCACCCCTCCACTTT,CASSVETESSPLHF
TRBV2,TRBJ2-7,.,.,TGTGCCAGCACCCGGACACTTCTAACCTACGAGCAGTACTTC,CASTRTLLTYEQYF
TRBV10-3,TRBJ2-2,once,TRBD2,TGTGCCATCCGGGCGGGAGATAAAACCGGGGAGCTGTTTTTT,CAIRAGDKTGELFF
TRBV9,TRBJ2-2,.,.,TGTGCCAGCAACAGGAGGAACACCGGGGAGCTGTTTTTT,CASNRRNTGELFF
TRBV28,TRBJ1-1,once,.,TGTGCCAGCAGTTTAACAGGGCCCCTTGAAGCTTTCTTT,CASSLTGPLEAFF
TRBV7-2,TRBJ1-1,.,.,TGTGCCAGCAGCGGCCTCAGGAACACTGAAGCTTTCTTT,CASSGLRNTEAFF
TRBV2,TRBJ1-5,.,.,TGTGCCAGCGGCCCCGGGGGTGCCTATCAGCCCCAGCATTTT,CASGPGGAYQPQHF
TRBV7-7,TRBJ2-3,.,TRBD2,TGTGCTAGCAGCTTAGACGGGAGGGCCGGGGATACGCAGTATTTT,CASSLDGRAGDTQYF
TRBV7-2,TRBJ1-6,once,.,TGTGCCAGCAGCTTAAGCCCAGGGTTTCATTCACCCCTCCACTTT,CASSLSPGFHSPLHF
TRBV19,TRBJ2-3,few,.,TGTGCCAGTAGTATAGACAGAAGCACAGATACGCAGTATTTT,CASSIDRSTDTQYF
TRBV2,TRBJ2-3,.,TRBD2,TGTGCCAGCAGTGAAGGGGCGGGGGAAGGTACAGATACGCAGTATTTT,CASSEGAGEGTDTQYF
TRBV27,TRBJ1-2,.,TRBD1,TGTGCCAGCAGTTTTGGACAGGGGAAAGGTCTCGGCTACACCTTC,CASSFGQGKGLGYTF
TRBV28,TRBJ1-6,.,TRBD1,TGTGCCAGCAGTTTGGGGGACAGGCATAATTCACCCCTCCACTTT,CASSLGDRHNSPLHF
TRBV19,TRBJ1-5,few,TRBD1,TGTGCCAGTAGTAAGGGGACAGGGGGGAATCAGCCCCAGCATTTT,CASSKGTGGNQPQHF
TRBV5-1,TRBJ1-1,.,.,TGCGCCAGCACCTTCGACAGTTCAACAGTGGGGGAAGCTTTCTTT,CASTFDSSTVGEAFF
TRBV28,TRBJ1-2,.,.,TGTGCCAGCAGTTTGGTGGGGGGTGGCTACACCTTC,CASSLVGGGYTF
TRBV12-3/TRBV12-4,TRBJ1-2,.,.,TGTGCCAGCAGTTTAGGTCTCTATGGCTACACCTTC,CASSLGLYGYTF
TRBV3-1/TRBV3-2,TRBJ2-1,.,.,TGTGCCAGCAGCCTGAGCGGAGGCCACAATGAGCAGTTCTTC,CASSLSGGHNEQFF
TRBV3-1/TRBV3-2,TRBJ1-1,few,.,TGTGCCAGCAGCCGATCCGTTCACCGGGGAATGCACACTGAAGCTTTCTTT,CASSRSVHRGMHTEAFF
TRBV19,TRBJ1-1,.,.,TGTGCCAGTACTACCCGGGAGGGCAGCCCAGCTTTCTTT,CASTTREGSPAFF